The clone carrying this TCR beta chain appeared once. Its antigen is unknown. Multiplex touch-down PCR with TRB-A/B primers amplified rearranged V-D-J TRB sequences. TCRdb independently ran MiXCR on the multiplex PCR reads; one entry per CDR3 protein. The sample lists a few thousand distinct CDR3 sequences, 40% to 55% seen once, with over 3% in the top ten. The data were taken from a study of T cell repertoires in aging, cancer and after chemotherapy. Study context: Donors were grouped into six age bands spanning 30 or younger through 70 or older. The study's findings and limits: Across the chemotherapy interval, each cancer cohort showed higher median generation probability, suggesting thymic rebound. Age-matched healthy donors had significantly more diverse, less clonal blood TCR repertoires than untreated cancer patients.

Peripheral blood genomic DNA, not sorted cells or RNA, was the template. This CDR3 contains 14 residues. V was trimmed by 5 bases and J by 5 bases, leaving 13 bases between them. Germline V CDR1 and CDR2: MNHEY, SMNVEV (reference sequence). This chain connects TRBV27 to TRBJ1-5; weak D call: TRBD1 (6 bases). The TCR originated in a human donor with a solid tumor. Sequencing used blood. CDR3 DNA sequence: TGTGCCAGCAGTACACAGGGCCCCCATCAGCCCCAGCATTTT. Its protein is CASSTQGPHQPQHF.